Presented here are 27 T cell receptor beta chains from one specimen sequenced in a study of T-cell memory formation after mild COVID-19. TCRdb passed the 5' RACE reads through MiXCR, listing each CDR3 protein once. Of approximately 500,000 distinct CDR3 sequences listed, more than 20% are singletons. Material: PBMCs or a T cell subset sorted from them (not recorded which). Receptor source: an adult woman who had mild COVID-19 (a few samples of this study predate the infection). Cell type and time point are not known.

This clonotype was picked up a small number of times. This chain connects TRBV6-2 or TRBV6-3 to TRBJ2-7; maybe TRBD1 (5 bases). V was clipped by 2 bases and J by 3 bases, with 11 bases between them. Looked up from germline, CDR1 is MNHEY and CDR2 is SVGEGT. The CDR3 is 14 amino acids. CDR3 residues: CASSYLGQVYEQYF. The DNA of the CDR3 is TGTGCCAGCAGTTACCTCGGACAAGTCTACGAGCAGTACTTC.

This clonotype was seen more than once but under ten times. This rearrangement joins TRBV6-6 to TRBJ2-1; D is ambiguous. Germline CDR1 MNHNY, CDR2 SVGAGI (reference sequence). The length of the CDR3 is 12 residues. V lost 8 bases, J lost 8 bases, and 13 bases lay in between. The CDR3 here is CASARSSDEQFF. As DNA, the CDR3 is TGTGCCAGCGCACGCAGCTCAGATGAGCAGTTCTTC.

This clonotype has more than one count but fewer than ten. V and J are TRBV7-9 and TRBJ2-7, with TRBD2 as a possible D gene (6 bases). CDR3 size: 11 residues. CDR1 is SEHNR, CDR2 FQNEAQ, per germline (reference sequence). Trimming pared 5 bases from V and 5 bases from J, leaving 7 bases between. CDR3 nucleotide sequence: TGTGCCAGCAGCGCTAGCGACGAGCAGTACTTC. This gives the protein CASSASDEQYF.

The CDR3 region has the DNA TGTGCCAGCAGCCCCTTGGACACCTCCTCGGGGAACGAGCAGTACTTC. Protein sequence: CASSPLDTSSGNEQYF. V usage is TRBV6-6 and J usage is TRBJ2-7, with D possibly called TRBD1 or TRBD2 (5 bases each). Germline V CDR1 and CDR2: MNHNY, SVGAGI (reference sequence). Trimming took off 6 bases at V and 5 bases at J, with 23 bases between the two ends. The CDR3 is made up of 16 amino acids.

The rearrangement uses TRBV20-1 and TRBJ1-2, with no clear D. Germline V gene lookup returns CDR1 DFQATT and CDR2 SNEGSKA (reference sequence). The CDR3 is 16 residues long. Deletions cut 4 bases from V and 5 bases from J, with 23 bases between. CDR3 sequence (DNA): TGCAGTGCTACCGAAGCACACGCACTGAGCATTTATGGCTACACCTTC. Amino acid sequence: CSATEAHALSIYGYTF.

This clonotype was detected many times. The V gene is TRBV5-1, the J gene TRBJ2-2, with D unresolved. V lost 0 bases and J lost 4, with 16 bases in between. Germline CDR1 SGHRS, CDR2 YFSETQ. There are 17 residues in the CDR3. The CDR3 DNA reads as TGCGCCAGCAGCTTGGGGTTTGGTGTAGCCAGCACCGGGGAGCTGTTTTTT. Residues: CASSLGFGVASTGELFF. Filled out from reference TRBV5-1 and TRBJ2-2, the complete variable domain reads KAGVTQTPRYLIKTRGQQVTLSCSPISGHRSVSWYQQTPGQGLQFLFEYFSETQRNKGNFPGRFSGRQFSNSRSEMNVSTLELGDSALYLCASSLGFGVASTGELFFGEGSRLTVL.

This clonotype has a handful of counts. The chain links TRBV2 to TRBJ2-2; D is possibly TRBD1 (6 bases). The CDR3 contains 15 residues. V was clipped by 1 base and J by 6 bases, with 12 bases between them. In germline, CDR1 is SNHLY, CDR2 FYNNEI. The CDR3 reads CASSEGLQGPGELFF. The CDR3 region has the DNA TGTGCCAGCAGTGAAGGATTACAGGGACCCGGGGAGCTGTTTTTT.

The J gene is TRBJ2-3, the V gene TRBV4-1; the D is unclear. The CDR3 has 14 amino acids. Trimming left V 4 bases short and J 5 bases short, with 13 bases between. Germline V gives CDR1 MGHRA, CDR2 YSYEKL. The CDR3 protein is CASSLLGSGDTQYF. The CDR3 DNA reads TGCGCCAGCAGCCTACTCGGCTCGGGAGATACGCAGTATTTT.

V is TRBV29-1 and J is TRBJ2-7, with TRBD1 matching 10 bases. Germline CDR1 and CDR2: SQVTM and ANQGSEA. The CDR3 has 13 residues. V lost 5 bases and J lost 5; bases outside the gene matches: 6. CDR3 in amino acids: CSVWDRGEDEQYF. The CDR3 DNA reads as TGCAGCGTTTGGGACAGGGGCGAAGACGAGCAGTACTTC.

The genes are TRBV4-2 and TRBJ2-3, with unresolved D. The germline V gene has CDR1 LGHNA and CDR2 YNFKEQ. The CDR3 loop spans 14 amino acids. Between the trimmed V and J ends, which lost 0 bases and 3 bases, there was a span of 7 bases. The CDR3 sequence is CASSQELKTDTQYF. The CDR3 DNA is TGTGCCAGCAGCCAAGAGCTAAAAACAGATACGCAGTATTTT.

This clonotype was observed a few times. This chain links TRBV6-1 with TRBJ1-2; 10 nucleotides agree with TRBD1. Germline-derived CDR1 and CDR2 are MNHNS and SASEGT. The CDR3 totals 13 residues. V shed 6 bases and J 8 bases; nucleotides not matched to a gene: 6. CDR3: CASRAGTGDGYTF. DNA of the CDR3: TGTGCCAGCAGAGCCGGGACAGGGGACGGCTACACCTTC.

This clonotype was counted a few times. This rearrangement joins TRBV27 to TRBJ2-7, with TRBD1 identical over 10 bases. Trimming cost V 4 bases and J 3 bases; bases outside gene matches: 6. Germline V CDR1 and CDR2: MNHEY, SMNVEV (reference sequence). This CDR3 is built from 15 residues. This CDR3 is CASSSGTGAYYEQYF. CDR3 in DNA: TGTGCCAGCAGTTCGGGGACAGGGGCCTACTACGAGCAGTACTTC.

V is TRBV11-2 and J is TRBJ1-1, with unresolved D. The CDR3 contains 15 residues. Trimming left V 1 base short and J 1 base short, with 10 bases between. CDR1 is SGHAT and CDR2 is FQNNGV in the germline V gene. CDR3 region: CASSLGVLGNTEAFF. The CDR3 region has the DNA TGTGCCAGCAGCTTAGGTGTGTTAGGGAACACTGAAGCTTTCTTT.

This clonotype has ten or more counts. J is TRBJ2-7 and V is TRBV21-1; whether TRBD1, the table's D call, matches the DNA was not checked. TRBV21-1 is termed a pseudogene. The CDR3 extends over 16 amino acids. CDR3 coding DNA: TGTGCCAGCAGCAAAGCCGGGGTTTTGGGGCGAAGCGAGCAGTACTTC. Translated: CASSKAGVLGRSEQYF.

J is TRBJ2-5 and V is TRBV4-2; D is possibly TRBD2 (6 bases). The CDR3 is 17 residues long. Trimming took 0 bases from V and 1 from J, leaving 15 bases between them. The germline V gene has CDR1 LGHNA and CDR2 YNFKEQ. The CDR3 loop reads CASSQDGGRGGQETQYF. The CDR3, as DNA: TGTGCCAGCAGCCAAGATGGGGGTAGGGGAGGCCAAGAGACCCAGTACTTC.

This clonotype was detected only a few times. In DNA, the CDR3 is TGTGCCAGCAGTTTAGGACCCGCTGGAGGCTACACCTTC. It specifies CASSLGPAGGYTF. The chain is built from TRBV12-3 or TRBV12-4 and TRBJ1-2; D unclear. The germline V and J ends were trimmed by 1 base and 8 bases, with 11 bases remaining between them. The CDR3 has 13 amino acids.

The chain uses TRBV20-1 and TRBJ2-7, with D uncertain. V was shortened by 7 bases and J by 0 bases, with 10 bases between the two germline ends. This CDR3 is built from 12 residues. Germline V gene lookup returns CDR1 DFQATT and CDR2 SNEGSKA (reference sequence). CDR3 DNA: TGCAGTGTCCCCTTTAACTCCTACGAGCAGTACTTC. Residues: CSVPFNSYEQYF.

The chain recombines TRBV5-1 with TRBJ1-1, with D perhaps matching TRBD1 (6 bases). The CDR3 is made up of 14 amino acids. Between the trimmed V and J ends, which lost 4 bases and 4 bases, there was a span of 14 bases. Germline V gene lookup returns CDR1 SGHRS and CDR2 YFSETQ. The CDR3 DNA reads TGCGCCAGCAGCGAGGAGGGGGTCGGCACTGAAGCTTTCTTT. Residues: CASSEEGVGTEAFF.

This clonotype was found a few times. The V call is TRBV3-1, the J call TRBJ2-2; D assignment may be TRBD1 or TRBD2 (5 bases each). The CDR3 runs 18 residues. With 0 bases removed from V and 1 base from J, the gap between germline ends came to 15 bases. CDR1 LGHDT and CDR2 YNNKEL come from the germline V gene (reference sequence). The CDR3 protein is CASSQERTGTVNTGELFF. CDR3 nucleotide sequence: TGTGCCAGCAGCCAAGAACGAACCGGGACGGTGAACACCGGGGAGCTGTTTTTT.

The chain uses TRBV6-5 and TRBJ1-1; a weak D match, TRBD1 (5 bases). CDR1 is MNHEY, CDR2 SVGAGI, per germline. The germline V and J ends were trimmed by 7 bases and 5 bases, with 14 bases remaining between them. CDR3 size: 13 residues. The CDR3 sequence: CASTPIQGTEAFF. The CDR3 region has the DNA TGTGCCAGCACCCCGATTCAGGGTACTGAAGCTTTCTTT.

In its sample, this clonotype was seen a few times. This sequence joins TRBV2 and TRBJ2-1; a weak D match, TRBD2 (6 bases). Trimming stripped 0 bases from V and 0 bases from J, with 9 bases between. The CDR3 has 16 residues. CDR1 and CDR2 (germline): SNHLY, FYNNEI. CDR3 in DNA: TGTGCCAGCAGTGAAGCGCTCGGGAGCTCCTACAATGAGCAGTTCTTC. Translation gives CASSEALGSSYNEQFF. The entire variable domain, with the rest obtained from reference TRBV2 and TRBJ2-1, is as follows: EPEVTQTPSHQVTQMGQEVILRCVPISNHLYFYWYRQILGQKVEFLVSFYNNEISEKSEIFDDQFSVERPDGSNFTLKIRSTKLEDSAMYFCASSEALGSSYNEQFFGPGTRLTVL.

The chain uses TRBV7-2 and TRBJ2-7, with TRBD1 matching 7 bases. The CDR3 covers 14 residues. Germline CDR1 is SGHTA and CDR2 is FQGNSA. The V and J ends lost 4 bases and 2 bases, in that order; junction bases with no gene match: 5. CDR3 bases: TGTGCCAGCAGCTCACAGGGGTTTGCCTACGAGCAGTACTTC. Its translation is CASSSQGFAYEQYF.

V and J are TRBV29-1 and TRBJ2-7; weak D call: TRBD2 (5 bases). CDR1 and CDR2 from the germline V gene are SQVTM and ANQGSEA. The CDR3 spans 13 residues. V was cut by 4 bases and J by 1 base, with 11 bases left in between. The chain's CDR3 is CSVVDRDSYEQYF. The DNA of the CDR3 is TGCAGCGTTGTCGACCGGGATTCCTACGAGCAGTACTTC.

This chain uses TRBV19 with TRBJ2-7; 7 bases match TRBD2. V lost 3 bases, J lost 5 bases, and 1 base stayed unmatched. Germline loops: CDR1 LNHDA, CDR2 SQIVND (reference sequence). This CDR3 is built from 12 residues. The CDR3 loop is CASSMGGDEQYF. The CDR3 DNA reads as TGTGCCAGTAGTATGGGAGGGGACGAGCAGTACTTC.

The chain couples TRBV7-9 to TRBJ1-2; D is unclear. In germline, CDR1 is SEHNR, CDR2 FQNEAQ (reference sequence). V was pared by 7 bases and J by 6 bases, with 21 bases between. The CDR3 covers 15 residues. This CDR3 reads CASTPRPNVGDGYTF. CDR3 sequence (DNA): TGTGCCAGCACCCCGCGGCCAAATGTAGGAGATGGCTACACCTTC.

This rearrangement joins TRBV2 to TRBJ2-3; D might be TRBD1 or TRBD2, each matching 5 bases. This CDR3 contains 14 residues. V lost 4 bases and J lost 5, with 13 bases in between. CDR1 is SNHLY, CDR2 FYNNEI, per germline. The CDR3, as DNA: TGTGCCAGCAGTGTCTCCAGGGCGGGAGATACGCAGTATTTT. Translating gives CASSVSRAGDTQYF. Variable domain in full (rest from reference TRBV2 and TRBJ2-3): EPEVTQTPSHQVTQMGQEVILRCVPISNHLYFYWYRQILGQKVEFLVSFYNNEISEKSEIFDDQFSVERPDGSNFTLKIRSTKLEDSAMYFCASSVSRAGDTQYFGPGTRLTVL.

This clonotype appeared a few times. The chain joins TRBV12-3 or TRBV12-4 to TRBJ2-3; 8 bases fit TRBD2. CDR3 length: 15 residues. V gave up 3 bases and J gave up 1 base; unmatched junction bases: 3. CDR3 DNA sequence: TGTGCCAGCAGTTTTTCGACTAGCGGCACAGATACGCAGTATTTT. Translated, it gives CASSFSTSGTDTQYF.